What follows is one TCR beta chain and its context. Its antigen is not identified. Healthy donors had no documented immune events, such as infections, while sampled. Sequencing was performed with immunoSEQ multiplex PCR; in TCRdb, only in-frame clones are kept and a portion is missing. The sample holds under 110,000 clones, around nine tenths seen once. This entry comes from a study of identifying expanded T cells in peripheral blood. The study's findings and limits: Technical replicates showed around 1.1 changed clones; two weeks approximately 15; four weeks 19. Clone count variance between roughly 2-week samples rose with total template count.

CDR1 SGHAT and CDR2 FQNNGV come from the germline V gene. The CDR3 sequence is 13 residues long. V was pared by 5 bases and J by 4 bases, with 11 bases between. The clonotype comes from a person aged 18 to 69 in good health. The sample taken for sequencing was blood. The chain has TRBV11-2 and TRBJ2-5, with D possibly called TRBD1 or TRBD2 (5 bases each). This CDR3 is CASSPFGGETQYF. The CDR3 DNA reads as TGTGCCAGCAGCCCGTTTGGGGGAGAGACCCAGTACTTC.